The T cell receptor (beta chain) under discussion was sequenced for a study of CD8 T cells in Susac syndrome. To note about this clonotype: One end of the junction is discordant with germline, which a read error may explain.

Random hexamers were used to reverse transcribe the RNA input (about 0.5 to 1 ug). MiXCR was run by TCRdb on the immunoSEQ multiplex PCR reads, yielding one entry per CDR3 protein. Among around 200,000 distinct CDR3 sequences, around 90% were seen once, and the ten largest hold around 0.15%. This CDR3 comprises 17 residues. Looked up from germline, CDR1 is KGHDR and CDR2 is SFDVKD. Sequencing was carried out using CD8+ T cells from PBMCs. The TCR sequence derives from a human donor with multiple sclerosis. The chain combines TRBV24-1 with TRBJ2-6; D may correspond to TRBD1 or TRBD2 (7 bases each). The CDR3 is CATSEGGTASGVNVLTF. The CDR3 region has the DNA TGTGCCACCAGTGAGGGGGGGACAGCCTCTGGGGTCAACGTCCTGACTTTC.